This record covers a single T cell receptor beta chain. Clones were sequenced by immunoSEQ multiplex PCR, and TCRdb holds only the in-frame ones, with some missing. This sample has 55,000 to 65,000 clones; around 80% occur once, and the top ten carry around 5.9%. This record belongs to a study of blood T cell repertoires in COVID-19. The receptor comes from a woman aged 55-75 years with acute or convalescent COVID-19. The source material was peripheral blood.

The CDR3 sequence: CASSPKARASGNTIYF. The DNA for the CDR3 is TGTGCCAGCAGTCCTAAAGCCAGGGCGTCCGGAAACACCATATATTTT. This sequence joins TRBV27 and TRBJ1-3; a possible D gene is TRBD1 (5 bases). This CDR3 region has 16 residues. From germline, CDR1 is MNHEY and CDR2 SMNVEV (reference sequence). V shed 5 bases and J shed 4 bases, with 18 bases lying between them.